This T cell receptor beta chain comes out of a study of graft-versus-host responses after intestinal transplantation. Study overall: Isolated intestinal, liver-intestinal, or multivisceral transplants had been given to the recipients. Whole-study findings and limits: Early after transplant, HvG clones declined as circulating GvH clones peaked. Present in recipient marrow, GvH clones included some that appeared first in ileum or blood.

Concerning this clone: Its target is not known.

Profiling relied on immunoSEQ multiplex PCR, and the TCRdb table lists in-frame clones only, not all of them. The profile shows approximately 20,000 clones, approximately 92% of them singletons. J gave up 4 bases and V 2 bases, and 5 bases lay outside the gene matches. CDR1 is MNHEY, CDR2 SMNVEV, per germline (reference sequence). This CDR3 comprises 15 residues. The source material was PBMCs, sampled roughly 39 weeks after intestinal transplant. This receptor was taken from a human patient who received an intestinal transplant, so some T cells may come from the graft donor. The V call is TRBV27, the J call TRBJ2-1, with 7 bases matching TRBD2. CDR3 in amino acids: CASSLVREWYNEQFF. CDR3 bases: TGTGCCAGCAGTTTAGTGCGGGAGTGGTACAATGAGCAGTTCTTC.